This T cell receptor beta chain was sequenced in a study of blood T cell repertoires in COVID-19. Data came from immunoSEQ multiplex PCR; TCRdb stores just in-frame clones and leaves some out. The data show 200,000 to 250,000 clones, 75% to 90% seen once. This CDR3 spans 15 amino acids. Germline V gene sequence: CDR1 SGHAT, CDR2 FQNNGV. V lost 1 base and J lost 0, with 9 bases in between. This rearrangement joins TRBV11-2 to TRBJ2-5; D remains unclear. This receptor was identified in a woman between 65 and 79 years old with COVID-19, enrolled during active disease. Material: peripheral blood. CDR3 sequence (DNA): TGTGCCAGCAGCTTAGGGGCACCTTACCAAGAGACCCAGTACTTC. It specifies CASSLGAPYQETQYF.